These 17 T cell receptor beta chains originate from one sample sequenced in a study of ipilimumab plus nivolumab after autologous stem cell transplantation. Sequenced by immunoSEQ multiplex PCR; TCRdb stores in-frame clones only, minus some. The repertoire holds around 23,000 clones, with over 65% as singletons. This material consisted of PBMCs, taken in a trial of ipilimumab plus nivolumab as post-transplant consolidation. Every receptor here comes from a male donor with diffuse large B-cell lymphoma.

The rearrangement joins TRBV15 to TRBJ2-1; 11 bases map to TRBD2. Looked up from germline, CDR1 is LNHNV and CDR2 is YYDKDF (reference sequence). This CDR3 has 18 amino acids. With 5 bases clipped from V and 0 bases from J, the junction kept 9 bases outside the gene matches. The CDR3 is CATSGFGTSGISYNEQFF. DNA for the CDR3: TGTGCCACCAGCGGTTTCGGGACTAGCGGTATCTCCTACAATGAGCAGTTCTTC.

CDR3 DNA sequence: TGTGCCAGCAGCTCTATTTCTACCGTAGGCTACACCTTC. As protein: CASSSISTVGYTF. This sequence joins TRBV7-2 and TRBJ1-2; D is unresolved. The CDR3 length is 13 residues. The V and J ends lost 4 bases and 8 bases respectively, with 14 bases between them. Germline CDR1 reads SGHTA; CDR2 reads FQGNSA.

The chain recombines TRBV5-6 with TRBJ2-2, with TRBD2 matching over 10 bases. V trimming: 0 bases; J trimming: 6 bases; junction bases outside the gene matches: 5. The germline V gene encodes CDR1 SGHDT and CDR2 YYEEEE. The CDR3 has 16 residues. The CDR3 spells CASSLVGLAGAGELFF. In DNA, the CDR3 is TGTGCCAGCAGCTTGGTGGGTCTAGCGGGAGCCGGGGAGCTGTTTTTT.

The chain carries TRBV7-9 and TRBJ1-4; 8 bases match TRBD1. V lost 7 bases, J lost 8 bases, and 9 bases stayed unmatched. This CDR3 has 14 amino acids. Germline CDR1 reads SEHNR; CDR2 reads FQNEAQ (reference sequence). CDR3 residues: CASNSGQGSEKLFF. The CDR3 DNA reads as TGTGCCAGCAACTCCGGACAGGGATCCGAAAAACTGTTTTTT. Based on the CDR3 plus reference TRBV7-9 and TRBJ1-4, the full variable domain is DTGVSQNPRHKITKRGQNVTFRCDPISEHNRLYWYRQTLGQGPEFLTYFQNEAQLEKSRLLSDRFSAERPKGSFSTLEIQRTEQGDSAMYLCASNSGQGSEKLFFGSGTQLSVL.

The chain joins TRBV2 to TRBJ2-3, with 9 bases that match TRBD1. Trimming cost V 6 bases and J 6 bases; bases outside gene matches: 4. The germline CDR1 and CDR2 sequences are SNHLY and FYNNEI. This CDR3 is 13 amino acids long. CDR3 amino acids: CASRDRGGDTQYF. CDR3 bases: TGTGCCAGCAGGGACAGGGGTGGCGATACGCAGTATTTT.

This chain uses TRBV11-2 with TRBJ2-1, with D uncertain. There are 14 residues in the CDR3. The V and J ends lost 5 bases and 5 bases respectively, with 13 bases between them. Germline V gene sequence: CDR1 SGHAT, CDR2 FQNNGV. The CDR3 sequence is CASSPQRVDNEQFF. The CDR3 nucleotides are TGTGCCAGCAGCCCACAAAGAGTAGACAATGAGCAGTTCTTC.

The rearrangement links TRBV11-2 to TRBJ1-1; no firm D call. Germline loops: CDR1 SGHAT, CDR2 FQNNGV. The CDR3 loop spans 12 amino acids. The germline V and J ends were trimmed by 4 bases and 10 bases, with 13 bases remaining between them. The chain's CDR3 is CASSSGWVGAFF. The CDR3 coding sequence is TGTGCCAGCAGCTCCGGATGGGTTGGAGCTTTCTTT.

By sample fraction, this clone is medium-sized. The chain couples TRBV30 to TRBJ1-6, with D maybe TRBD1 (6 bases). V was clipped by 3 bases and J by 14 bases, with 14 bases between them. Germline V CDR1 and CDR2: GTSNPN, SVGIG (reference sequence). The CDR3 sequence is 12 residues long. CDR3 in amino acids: CAWRGGAWALHF. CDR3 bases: TGTGCCTGGAGGGGGGGGGCCTGGGCCCTCCACTTT.

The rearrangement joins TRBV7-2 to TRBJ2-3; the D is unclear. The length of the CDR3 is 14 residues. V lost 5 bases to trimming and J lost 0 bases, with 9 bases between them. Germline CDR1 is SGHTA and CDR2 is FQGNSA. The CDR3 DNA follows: TGTGCCAGCAGCGATCTATACAGCACAGATACGCAGTATTTT. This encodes CASSDLYSTDTQYF.

The DNA for the CDR3 is TGTGCCTGGAGTGTAAATTGGCAGGATTGGGCAAGTGAGCAGTTCTTC. Its translation: CAWSVNWQDWASEQFF. J is TRBJ2-1 and V is TRBV30; D is uncertain. This CDR3 region has 16 residues. The ends were cut back, 0 bases at V and 9 bases at J, with 21 bases in the middle. Germline CDR1 and CDR2: GTSNPN and SVGIG (reference sequence). The variable domain in full, completed from reference TRBV30 and TRBJ2-1, reads SQTIHQWPATLVQPVGSPLSLECTVEGTSNPNLYWYRQAAGRGLQLLFYSVGIGQISSEVPQNLSASRPQDRQFILSSKKLLLSDSGFYLCAWSVNWQDWASEQFFGPGTRLTVL.

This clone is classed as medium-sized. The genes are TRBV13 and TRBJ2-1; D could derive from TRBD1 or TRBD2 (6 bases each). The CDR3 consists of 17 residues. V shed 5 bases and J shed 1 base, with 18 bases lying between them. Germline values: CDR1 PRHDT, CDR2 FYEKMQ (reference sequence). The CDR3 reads CASSPRGGPGSYNEQFF. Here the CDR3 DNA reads TGTGCCAGCAGCCCCCGAGGGGGGCCGGGGTCCTACAATGAGCAGTTCTTC.

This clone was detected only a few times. CDR3 in amino acids: CAWSTIDEQFF. As DNA, the CDR3 is TGTGCCTGGAGTACTATAGATGAGCAGTTCTTC. The chain has TRBV30 and TRBJ2-1; D is uncertain. The length of the CDR3 is 11 residues. Looked up from germline, CDR1 is GTSNPN and CDR2 is SVGIG (reference sequence). The ends were cut back, 2 bases at V and 8 bases at J, with 7 bases in the middle. Together with reference TRBV30 and TRBJ2-1, the CDR3 gives the full variable domain: SQTIHQWPATLVQPVGSPLSLECTVEGTSNPNLYWYRQAAGRGLQLLFYSVGIGQISSEVPQNLSASRPQDRQFILSSKKLLLSDSGFYLCAWSTIDEQFFGPGTRLTVL.

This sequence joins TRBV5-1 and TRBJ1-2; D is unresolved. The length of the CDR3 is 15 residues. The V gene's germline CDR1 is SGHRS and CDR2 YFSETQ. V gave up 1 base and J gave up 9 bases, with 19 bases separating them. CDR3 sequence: CASSLSNGALGSYTF. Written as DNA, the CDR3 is TGCGCCAGCAGCTTGAGCAACGGTGCCCTAGGCAGCTACACCTTC.

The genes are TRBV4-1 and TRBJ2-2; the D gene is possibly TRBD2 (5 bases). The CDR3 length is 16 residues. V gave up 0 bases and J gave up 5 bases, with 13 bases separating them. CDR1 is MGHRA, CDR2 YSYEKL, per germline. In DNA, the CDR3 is TGCGCCAGCAGCCAAGAACGGGGTCTGTATACCGGGGAGCTGTTTTTT. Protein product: CASSQERGLYTGELFF.

CDR3 sequence: CASSLVEANYGYTF. The CDR3 nucleotides are TGTGCCAGCAGCTTGGTGGAAGCTAACTATGGCTACACCTTC. J is TRBJ1-2 and V is TRBV7-8; D remains ambiguous. Germline V gives CDR1 SGHVS, CDR2 FQNEAQ. V was clipped by 3 bases and J by 0 bases, with 8 bases between them. CDR3 length: 14 amino acids.

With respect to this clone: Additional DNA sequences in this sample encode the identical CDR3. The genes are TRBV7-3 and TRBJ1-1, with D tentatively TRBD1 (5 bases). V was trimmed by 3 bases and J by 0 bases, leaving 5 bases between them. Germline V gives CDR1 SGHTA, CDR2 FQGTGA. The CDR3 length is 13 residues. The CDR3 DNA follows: TGTGCCAGCAGCTTGACAGTGAACACTGAAGCTTTCTTT. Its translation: CASSLTVNTEAFF.

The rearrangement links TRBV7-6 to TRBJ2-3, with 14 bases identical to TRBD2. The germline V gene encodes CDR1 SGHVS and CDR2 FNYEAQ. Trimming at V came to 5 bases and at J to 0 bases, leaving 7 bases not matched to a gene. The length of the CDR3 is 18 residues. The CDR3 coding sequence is TGTGCCAGCAGCGCCTACGGGACTAGCGGGGGTAGCACAGATACGCAGTATTTT. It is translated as CASSAYGTSGGSTDTQYF.